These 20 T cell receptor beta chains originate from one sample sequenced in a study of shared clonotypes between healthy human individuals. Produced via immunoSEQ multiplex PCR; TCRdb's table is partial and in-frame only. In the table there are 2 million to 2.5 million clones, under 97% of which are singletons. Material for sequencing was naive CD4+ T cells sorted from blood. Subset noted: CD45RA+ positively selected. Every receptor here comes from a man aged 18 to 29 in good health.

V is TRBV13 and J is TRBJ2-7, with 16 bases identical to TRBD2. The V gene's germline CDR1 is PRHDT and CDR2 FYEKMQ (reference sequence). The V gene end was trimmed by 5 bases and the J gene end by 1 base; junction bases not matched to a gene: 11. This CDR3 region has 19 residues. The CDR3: CASSHAGTSGRALSYEQYF. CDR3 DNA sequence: TGTGCCAGCAGCCACGCCGGGACTAGCGGGAGGGCCCTATCCTACGAGCAGTACTTC.

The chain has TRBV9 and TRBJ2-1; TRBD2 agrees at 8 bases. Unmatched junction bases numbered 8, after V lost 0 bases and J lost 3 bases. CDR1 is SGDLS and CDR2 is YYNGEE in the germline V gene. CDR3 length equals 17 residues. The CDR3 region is CASSVAWGLAGYNEQFF. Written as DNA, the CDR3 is TGTGCCAGCAGCGTAGCTTGGGGGCTAGCGGGCTACAATGAGCAGTTCTTC.

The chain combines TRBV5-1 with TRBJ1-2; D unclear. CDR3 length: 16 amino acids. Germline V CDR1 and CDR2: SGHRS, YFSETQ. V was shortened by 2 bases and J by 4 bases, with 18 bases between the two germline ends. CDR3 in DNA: TGCGCCAGCAGCTTAACCGGGTCATTAAATTCCTATGGCTACACCTTC. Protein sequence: CASSLTGSLNSYGYTF.

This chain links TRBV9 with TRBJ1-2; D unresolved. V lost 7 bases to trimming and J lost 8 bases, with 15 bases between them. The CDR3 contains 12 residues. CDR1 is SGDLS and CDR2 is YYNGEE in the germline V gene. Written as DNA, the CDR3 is TGTGCCAGCCGGTCGAGTTTAGGAGGCTACACCTTC. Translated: CASRSSLGGYTF.

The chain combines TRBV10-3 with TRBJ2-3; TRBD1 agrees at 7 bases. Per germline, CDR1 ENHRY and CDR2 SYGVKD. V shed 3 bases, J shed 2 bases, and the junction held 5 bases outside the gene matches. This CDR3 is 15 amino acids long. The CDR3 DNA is TGTGCCATCAGTGACACAGGGGTGGCCACAGATACGCAGTATTTT. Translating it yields CAISDTGVATDTQYF.

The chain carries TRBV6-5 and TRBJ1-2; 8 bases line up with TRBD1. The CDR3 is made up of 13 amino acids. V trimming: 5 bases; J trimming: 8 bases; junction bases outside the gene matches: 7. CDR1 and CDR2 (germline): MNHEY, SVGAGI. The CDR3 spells CASSTDRVEGYTF. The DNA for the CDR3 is TGTGCCAGCAGTACGGACAGGGTGGAAGGCTACACCTTC.

The CDR3 here is CASNTGGGYGYTF. CDR3 sequence (DNA): TGTGCCAGCAACACAGGGGGCGGCTATGGCTACACCTTC. The genes are TRBV6-1 and TRBJ1-2; 9 bases match TRBD1. The junction had 4 bases not matched to a gene; V was cut back by 7 bases and J by 4 bases. The CDR3 length is 13 residues. The V gene's germline CDR1 is MNHNS and CDR2 SASEGT.

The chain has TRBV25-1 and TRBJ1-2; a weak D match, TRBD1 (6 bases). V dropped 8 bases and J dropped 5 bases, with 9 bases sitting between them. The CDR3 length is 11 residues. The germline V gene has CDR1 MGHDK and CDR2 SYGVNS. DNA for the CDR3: TGTGCCAGCGGACAGACTTATGGCTACACCTTC. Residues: CASGQTYGYTF.

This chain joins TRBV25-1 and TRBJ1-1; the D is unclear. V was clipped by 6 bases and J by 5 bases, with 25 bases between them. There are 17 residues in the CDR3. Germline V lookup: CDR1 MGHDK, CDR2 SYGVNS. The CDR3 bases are TGTGCCAGCAGGGCACTGGGAGGTGCGGGAAGAAGGACTGAAGCTTTCTTT. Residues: CASRALGGAGRRTEAFF.

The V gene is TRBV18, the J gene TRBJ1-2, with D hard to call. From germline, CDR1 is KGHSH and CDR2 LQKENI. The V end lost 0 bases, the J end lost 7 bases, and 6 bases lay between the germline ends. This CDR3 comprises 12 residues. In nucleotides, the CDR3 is TGTGCCAGCTCACCACCCTCGGCTGGCTACACCTTC. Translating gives CASSPPSAGYTF. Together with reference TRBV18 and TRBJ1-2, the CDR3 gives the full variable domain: NAGVMQNPRHLVRRRGQEARLRCSPMKGHSHVYWYRQLPEEGLKFMVYLQKENIIDESGMPKERFSAEFPKEGPSILRIQQVVRGDSAAYFCASSPPSAGYTFGSGTRLTVV.

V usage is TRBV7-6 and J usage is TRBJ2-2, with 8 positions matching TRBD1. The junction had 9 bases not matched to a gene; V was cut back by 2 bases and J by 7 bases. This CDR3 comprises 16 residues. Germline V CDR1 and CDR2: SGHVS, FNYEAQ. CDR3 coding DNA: TGTGCCAGCAGCTTACCAGGGGGCGCGTTGGGCGGGGAGCTGTTTTTT. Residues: CASSLPGGALGGELFF.

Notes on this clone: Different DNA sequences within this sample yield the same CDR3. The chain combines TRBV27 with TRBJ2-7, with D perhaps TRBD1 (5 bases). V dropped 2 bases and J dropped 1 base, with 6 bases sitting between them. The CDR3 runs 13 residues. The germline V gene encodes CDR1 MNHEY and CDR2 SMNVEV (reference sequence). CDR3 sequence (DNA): TGTGCCAGCAGTTTAAAGGGGTCCTACGAGCAGTACTTC. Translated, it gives CASSLKGSYEQYF.

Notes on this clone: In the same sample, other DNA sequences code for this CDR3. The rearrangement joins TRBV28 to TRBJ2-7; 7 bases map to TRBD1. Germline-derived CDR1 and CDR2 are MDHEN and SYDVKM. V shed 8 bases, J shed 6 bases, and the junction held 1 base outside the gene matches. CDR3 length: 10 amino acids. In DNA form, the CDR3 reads TGTGCCAGCGCAGGGGGCGAGCAGTACTTC. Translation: CASAGGEQYF. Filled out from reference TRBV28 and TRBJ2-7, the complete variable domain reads DVKVTQSSRYLVKRTGEKVFLECVQDMDHENMFWYRQDPGLGLRLIYFSYDVKMKEKGDIPEGYSVSREKKERFSLILESASTNQTSMYLCASAGGEQYFGPGTRLTVT.

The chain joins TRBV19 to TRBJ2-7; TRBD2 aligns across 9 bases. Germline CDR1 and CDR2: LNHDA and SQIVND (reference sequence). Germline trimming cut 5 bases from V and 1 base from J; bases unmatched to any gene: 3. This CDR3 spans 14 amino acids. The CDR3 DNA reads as TGTGCCAGTAGTTTTAGCGGGAGTTCCTACGAGCAGTACTTC. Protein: CASSFSGSSYEQYF.

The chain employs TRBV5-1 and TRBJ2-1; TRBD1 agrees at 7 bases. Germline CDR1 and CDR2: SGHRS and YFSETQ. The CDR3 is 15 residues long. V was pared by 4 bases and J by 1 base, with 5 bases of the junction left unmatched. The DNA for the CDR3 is TGCGCCAGCAGCCCCCAGGGACAGTCCTACAATGAGCAGTTCTTC. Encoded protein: CASSPQGQSYNEQFF.

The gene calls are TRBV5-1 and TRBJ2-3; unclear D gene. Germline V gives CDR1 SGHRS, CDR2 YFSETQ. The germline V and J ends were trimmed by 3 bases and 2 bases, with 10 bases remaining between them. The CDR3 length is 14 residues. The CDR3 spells CASSSERPTDTQYF. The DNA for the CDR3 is TGCGCCAGCAGCTCGGAACGGCCCACAGATACGCAGTATTTT.

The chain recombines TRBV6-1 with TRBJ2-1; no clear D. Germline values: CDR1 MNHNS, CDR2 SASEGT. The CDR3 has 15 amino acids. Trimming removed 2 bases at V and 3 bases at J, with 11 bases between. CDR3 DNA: TGTGCCAGCAGTGAAATGTTCCCTATCTACAATGAGCAGTTCTTC. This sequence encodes CASSEMFPIYNEQFF.

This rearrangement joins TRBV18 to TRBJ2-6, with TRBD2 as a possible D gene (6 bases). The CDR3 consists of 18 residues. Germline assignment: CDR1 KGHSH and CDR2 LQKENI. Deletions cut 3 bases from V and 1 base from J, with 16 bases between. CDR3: CASSPWAQGGSGANVLTF. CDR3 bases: TGTGCCAGCTCACCTTGGGCCCAAGGAGGGTCTGGGGCCAACGTCCTGACTTTC.

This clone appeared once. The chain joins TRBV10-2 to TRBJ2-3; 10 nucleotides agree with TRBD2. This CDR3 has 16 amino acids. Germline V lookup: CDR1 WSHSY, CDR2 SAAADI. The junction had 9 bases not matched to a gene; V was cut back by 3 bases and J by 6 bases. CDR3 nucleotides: TGCGCCAGCAGTGAAGTTTGGCTAGCGGGAGTGGATACGCAGTATTTT. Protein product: CASSEVWLAGVDTQYF.

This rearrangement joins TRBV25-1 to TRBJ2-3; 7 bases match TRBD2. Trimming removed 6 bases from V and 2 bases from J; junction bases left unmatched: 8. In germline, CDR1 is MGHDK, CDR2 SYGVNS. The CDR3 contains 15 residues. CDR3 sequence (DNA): TGTGCCAGCAGATGGGGGGAGGGCCCCACAGATACGCAGTATTTT. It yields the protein CASRWGEGPTDTQYF.